Presented here are 2 T cell receptor beta chains from one specimen sequenced in a study of T cells in Graves' hyperthyroidism and ophthalmopathy. TCR beta CDR3 regions were amplified from RNA. The HTBI primer set was used in a first-round RT-PCR of the TCR CDR3. TCRdb reanalysed the multiplex PCR reads using MiXCR and keeps one entry per CDR3 protein. The sample includes 500,000 to 750,000 distinct CDR3 sequences, 14% of them seen just once. Sequenced material: blood. These receptor sequences come from a woman aged 18-29 years with Graves' ophthalmopathy.

This clonotype was counted ten times or more. The V gene is TRBV9, the J gene TRBJ2-1; 10 bases are shared with TRBD2. This CDR3 spans 16 amino acids. V was clipped by 4 bases and J by 10 bases; unmatched bases: 14. From germline, CDR1 is SGDLS and CDR2 YYNGEE. In DNA, the CDR3 is TGTGCCAGCAGCCGGTTGGGAGGGCTAGCGGGAGTGGAGCAGTTCTTC. This sequence encodes CASSRLGGLAGVEQFF.

This clonotype was seen repeatedly, ten times or more. V gene TRBV3-1 combines with J gene TRBJ2-1; 14 bases match TRBD2. V lost 4 bases to trimming and J lost 6 bases; unmatched junction nucleotides: 5. In germline, CDR1 is LGHDT, CDR2 YNNKEL (reference sequence). This CDR3 contains 16 residues. CDR3 bases: TGTGCCAGCAGCCTTCCCGGGACTAGCGGGAGCAATGAGCAGTTCTTC. Protein product: CASSLPGTSGSNEQFF.